The rows below give T cell receptor beta chains drawn from one sample of a study of response to subunit inactivated influenza vaccine. TCRdb used MiXCR to reprocess the RT-PCR reads, holding one entry per CDR3 protein. The table records about 610,000 distinct CDR3 sequences, less than 15% of them present only once. Sequencing was performed on PBMCs from blood, taken about 13 days after vaccination. These TCRs come from a man aged 50 or older who received an inactivated influenza vaccine. Each CDR3 is given with its conserved first and last residue. Fields, in order: V gene, D gene, clone size, J gene, CDR3 protein, CDR3 DNA. D genes are given only for firm matches. Where a row states a size, it is once, few, many or the class of an expanded clone; other rows omit it.

TRBV6-2/TRBV6-3	TRBD1	few	TRBJ2-7	CASSDRTGGRYEQYF	TGTGCCAGCAGTGACAGGACAGGGGGACGATACGAGCAGTACTTC
TRBV28	-	-	TRBJ2-7	CASRSLRDTSYEQYF	TGTGCCAGCAGATCTCTACGGGACACTAGCTACGAGCAGTACTTC
TRBV4-1	-	-	TRBJ2-3	CASSQGQLDTDTQYF	TGCGCCAGCAGCCAAGGGCAGCTAGACACAGATACGCAGTATTTT
TRBV12-3/TRBV12-4	TRBD2	few	TRBJ2-3	CASSLLQRGGADTQYF	TGTGCCAGCAGTTTACTGCAGCGGGGGGGCGCTGATACGCAGTATTTT
TRBV5-6	-	few	TRBJ2-3	CASSLSPGSADTQYF	TGTGCCAGCAGCTTGTCCCCCGGGTCGGCAGATACGCAGTATTTT
TRBV29-1	TRBD1	few	TRBJ1-2	CSVRWTGAGYGYTF	TGCAGCGTCCGGTGGACAGGGGCGGGATATGGCTACACCTTC
TRBV7-6	-	few	TRBJ2-3	CASSLRSSSSTDTQYF	TGTGCCAGCAGCTTACGCTCTAGCTCGAGCACAGATACGCAGTATTTT
TRBV4-2	-	-	TRBJ2-5	CASSQESRGGGWETQYF	TGTGCCAGCAGCCAAGAGTCTCGCGGAGGGGGGTGGGAGACCCAGTACTTC
TRBV6-5	-	many	TRBJ1-6	CASSYSYGQGNSPLHF	TGTGCCAGCAGTTACTCGTACGGACAAGGGAATTCACCCCTCCACTTT
TRBV30	TRBD2	-	TRBJ2-3	CAWSLHPGGTDTQYF	TGTGCCTGGAGTCTCCACCCGGGGGGTACAGATACGCAGTATTTT
TRBV12-3/TRBV12-4	TRBD2	few	TRBJ2-2	CASSPQTSGRAVGELFF	TGTGCCAGCAGTCCTCAGACTAGCGGGAGGGCCGTAGGGGAGCTGTTTTTT
TRBV29-1	TRBD1	-	TRBJ2-5	CSVELQGAYQETQYF	TGCAGCGTTGAGTTACAGGGGGCGTACCAAGAGACCCAGTACTTC